These T cell receptor beta chains were read from a single sample in a study of CD8 T cells in ankylosing spondylitis. MiXCR, applied by TCRdb to the 5' RACE reads, yields one record per CDR3 protein. Here the sample spans about 100,000 distinct CDR3 sequences, 24% being singletons. The sequenced material came from synovial fluid, either unsorted or a sorted T cell fraction (not recorded which). The receptors were sampled from a male donor with ankylosing spondylitis. Each CDR3 is given with its conserved first and last residue. The D gene is left open where the match is weak. The listing skips clone size in some rows; elsewhere it reads once, few, many or a size class.

cdr3_aa: CASSLDGTANTEAFF; cdr3_nt: TGTGCCAGCAGCTTAGATGGGACTGCGAACACTGAAGCTTTCTTT; clone_size: few; j_call: TRBJ1-1; d_call: -; v_call: TRBV7-2
cdr3_aa: CAWSRAESSTDTQYF; cdr3_nt: TGTGCCTGGAGTCGAGCGGAGAGTAGCACAGATACGCAGTATTTT; clone_size: -; j_call: TRBJ2-3; d_call: -; v_call: TRBV30
cdr3_aa: CASSLEGRLTDTQYF; cdr3_nt: TGCGCCAGCAGCTTGGAGGGGCGCCTCACAGATACGCAGTATTTT; clone_size: -; j_call: TRBJ2-3; d_call: -; v_call: TRBV5-1
cdr3_aa: CASTRQGANTEAFF; cdr3_nt: TGTGCCAGCACCCGACAGGGAGCGAACACTGAAGCTTTCTTT; clone_size: few; j_call: TRBJ1-1; d_call: TRBD1; v_call: TRBV6-1
cdr3_aa: CASSYGQFGIQYF; cdr3_nt: TGTGCCAGCAGTTACGGGCAGTTCGGCATTCAGTACTTC; clone_size: -; j_call: TRBJ2-4; d_call: -; v_call: TRBV6-5
cdr3_aa: CASSLAGGVDTQYF; cdr3_nt: TGTGCCAGCAGCTTAGCGGGAGGAGTGGATACGCAGTATTTT; clone_size: -; j_call: TRBJ2-3; d_call: -; v_call: TRBV7-6
cdr3_aa: CSARRVGWGNQPQHF; cdr3_nt: TGCAGTGCTCGTCGGGTGGGATGGGGCAATCAGCCCCAGCATTTT; clone_size: few; j_call: TRBJ1-5; d_call: -; v_call: TRBV20-1
cdr3_aa: CASSVGSQETQYF; cdr3_nt: TGTGCCAGCAGCGTCGGGAGCCAAGAGACCCAGTACTTC; clone_size: few; j_call: TRBJ2-5; d_call: -; v_call: TRBV2
cdr3_aa: CASSVGTSQRNEKLFF; cdr3_nt: TGTGCCAGCAGCGTAGGTACGAGTCAACGTAATGAAAAACTGTTTTTT; clone_size: few; j_call: TRBJ1-4; d_call: -; v_call: TRBV9
cdr3_aa: CASSPLQETQYF; cdr3_nt: TGTGCCAGCAGTCCTCTACAAGAGACCCAGTACTTC; clone_size: few; j_call: TRBJ2-5; d_call: -; v_call: TRBV12-3/TRBV12-4
cdr3_aa: CASSQDGGDYGYTF; cdr3_nt: TGTGCCAGCAGCCAAGATGGGGGTGACTATGGCTACACCTTC; clone_size: -; j_call: TRBJ1-2; d_call: -; v_call: TRBV3-1
cdr3_aa: CASSSSGSPYNEQFF; cdr3_nt: TGTGCCAGCAGTTCTAGCGGGAGCCCCTACAATGAGCAGTTCTTC; clone_size: few; j_call: TRBJ2-1; d_call: TRBD2; v_call: TRBV6-5
cdr3_aa: CASSFQTSSYNEQFF; cdr3_nt: TGTGCCAGCAGCTTTCAGACTAGCTCCTACAATGAGCAGTTCTTC; clone_size: -; j_call: TRBJ2-1; d_call: -; v_call: TRBV5-4
cdr3_aa: CASSWTADTEAFF; cdr3_nt: TGTGCCAGCAGCTGGACGGCCGACACTGAAGCTTTCTTT; clone_size: few; j_call: TRBJ1-1; d_call: -; v_call: TRBV7-9
cdr3_aa: CATRQRDNSPLHF; cdr3_nt: TGTGCCACCCGACAGAGAGATAATTCACCCCTCCACTTT; clone_size: few; j_call: TRBJ1-6; d_call: -; v_call: TRBV2
cdr3_aa: CASSLDHVVGGNTIYF; cdr3_nt: TGCGCCAGCAGCTTGGACCACGTAGTAGGTGGAAACACCATATATTTT; clone_size: -; j_call: TRBJ1-3; d_call: -; v_call: TRBV5-1
cdr3_aa: CASSSWGTSTDTQYF; cdr3_nt: TGTGCCAGCAGCTCGTGGGGGACTTCCACAGATACGCAGTATTTT; clone_size: -; j_call: TRBJ2-3; d_call: -; v_call: TRBV3-1
cdr3_aa: CASSPIGETQYF; cdr3_nt: TGTGCCAGCTCACCAATCGGGGAGACCCAGTACTTC; clone_size: -; j_call: TRBJ2-5; d_call: -; v_call: TRBV18
cdr3_aa: CATSASGRGGNQPQHF; cdr3_nt: TGTGCCACCAGTGCCTCAGGGAGGGGTGGCAATCAGCCCCAGCATTTT; clone_size: -; j_call: TRBJ1-5; d_call: -; v_call: TRBV24-1
cdr3_aa: CASSPRGHNNEQFF; cdr3_nt: TGTGCCAGCAGTCCCCGGGGACATAACAATGAGCAGTTCTTC; clone_size: -; j_call: TRBJ2-1; d_call: -; v_call: TRBV12-3/TRBV12-4
cdr3_aa: CASRRREGSTDTQYF; cdr3_nt: TGCGCCAGCCGCCGGCGGGAGGGTAGCACAGATACGCAGTATTTT; clone_size: few; j_call: TRBJ2-3; d_call: TRBD2; v_call: TRBV5-1
cdr3_aa: CASSLSRAGYEQYF; cdr3_nt: TGTGCCAGCAGCCTCTCCAGGGCAGGCTACGAGCAGTACTTC; clone_size: many; j_call: TRBJ2-7; d_call: -; v_call: TRBV11-2
cdr3_aa: CASSPKLAGLVNEQFF; cdr3_nt: TGTGCCAGCAGCCCTAAACTAGCGGGGTTAGTGAATGAGCAGTTCTTC; clone_size: many; j_call: TRBJ2-1; d_call: TRBD2; v_call: TRBV5-6
cdr3_aa: CSAFGSLAQYF; cdr3_nt: TGCAGTGCCTTCGGGTCCCTTGCCCAGTACTTC; clone_size: -; j_call: TRBJ2-5; d_call: -; v_call: TRBV20-1
cdr3_aa: CASSQWNQPQHF; cdr3_nt: TGTGCCAGCAGCCAATGGAATCAGCCCCAGCATTTT; clone_size: few; j_call: TRBJ1-5; d_call: -; v_call: TRBV14
cdr3_aa: CASSSGQMNTEAFF; cdr3_nt: TGTGCCAGCAGTTCGGGACAGATGAACACTGAAGCTTTCTTT; clone_size: few; j_call: TRBJ1-1; d_call: TRBD1; v_call: TRBV12-3/TRBV12-4
cdr3_aa: CSVPGGLAGGFLNEQFF; cdr3_nt: TGCAGCGTCCCGGGGGGGCTAGCGGGAGGTTTCCTGAATGAGCAGTTCTTC; clone_size: -; j_call: TRBJ2-1; d_call: TRBD2; v_call: TRBV29-1
cdr3_aa: CAILTGPGYTF; cdr3_nt: TGTGCCATCCTTACGGGGCCGGGCTACACCTTC; clone_size: few; j_call: TRBJ1-2; d_call: -; v_call: TRBV7-6
cdr3_aa: CASSPGRFTEQFF; cdr3_nt: TGTGCCAGCAGCCCGGGACGCTTCACCGAGCAGTTCTTC; clone_size: -; j_call: TRBJ2-1; d_call: -; v_call: TRBV14
cdr3_aa: CASSRNQGANTEAFF; cdr3_nt: TGTGCCAGCAGCCGGAATCAGGGGGCTAACACTGAAGCTTTCTTT; clone_size: many; j_call: TRBJ1-1; d_call: TRBD1; v_call: TRBV3-1
cdr3_aa: CASSTMGIWNEQYF; cdr3_nt: TGTGCCAGTAGTACTATGGGGATCTGGAACGAGCAGTACTTC; clone_size: -; j_call: TRBJ2-7; d_call: -; v_call: TRBV19
cdr3_aa: CASSEEADLPSGNTIYF; cdr3_nt: TGTGCCAGCAGTGAGGAAGCGGACCTGCCCTCTGGAAACACCATATATTTT; clone_size: -; j_call: TRBJ1-3; d_call: -; v_call: TRBV25-1
cdr3_aa: CAIGIPGQGSSGNTIYF; cdr3_nt: TGTGCCATAGGGATTCCGGGACAGGGGAGCTCTGGAAACACCATATATTTT; clone_size: -; j_call: TRBJ1-3; d_call: TRBD1; v_call: TRBV10-3
cdr3_aa: CASSYGTGPSYEQYF; cdr3_nt: TGTGCCAGCAGCTACGGGACAGGCCCATCCTACGAGCAGTACTTC; clone_size: -; j_call: TRBJ2-7; d_call: TRBD1; v_call: TRBV7-2
cdr3_aa: CSARGLASAPGQFF; cdr3_nt: TGCAGTGCTAGAGGGCTGGCTAGCGCCCCAGGGCAGTTCTTC; clone_size: few; j_call: TRBJ2-1; d_call: -; v_call: TRBV20-1
cdr3_aa: CSASNRDFPPYEQYF; cdr3_nt: TGCAGTGCTAGTAACAGGGATTTTCCCCCCTACGAGCAGTACTTC; clone_size: few; j_call: TRBJ2-7; d_call: -; v_call: TRBV20-1
cdr3_aa: CASSELGEAGANVLTF; cdr3_nt: TGTGCCAGCAGTGAATTAGGAGAGGCTGGGGCCAACGTCCTGACTTTC; clone_size: -; j_call: TRBJ2-6; d_call: -; v_call: TRBV2
cdr3_aa: CASSLGGDRVYGYTF; cdr3_nt: TGTGCCAGCAGCTTAGGAGGGGACAGGGTCTATGGCTACACCTTC; clone_size: few; j_call: TRBJ1-2; d_call: TRBD1; v_call: TRBV7-2
cdr3_aa: CASSQNTGTPQETQYF; cdr3_nt: TGTGCCAGCAGCCAAAATACCGGGACACCCCAAGAGACCCAGTACTTC; clone_size: -; j_call: TRBJ2-5; d_call: -; v_call: TRBV4-2
cdr3_aa: CASSLRLAGEYTDTQYF; cdr3_nt: TGCGCCAGCAGCTTGCGACTAGCGGGAGAATACACAGATACGCAGTATTTT; clone_size: few; j_call: TRBJ2-3; d_call: TRBD2; v_call: TRBV5-1